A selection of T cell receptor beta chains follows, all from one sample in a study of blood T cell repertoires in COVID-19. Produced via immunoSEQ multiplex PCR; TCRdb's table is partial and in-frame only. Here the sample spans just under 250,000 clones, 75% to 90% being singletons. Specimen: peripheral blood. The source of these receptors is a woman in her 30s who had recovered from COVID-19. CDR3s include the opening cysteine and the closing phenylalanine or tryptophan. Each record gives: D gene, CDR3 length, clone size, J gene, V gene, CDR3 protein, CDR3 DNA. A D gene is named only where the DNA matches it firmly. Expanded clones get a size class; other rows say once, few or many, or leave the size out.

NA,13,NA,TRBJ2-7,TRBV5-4,CASSFNRVYEQYF,TGTGCCAGCAGCTTTAACCGGGTCTACGAGCAGTACTTC
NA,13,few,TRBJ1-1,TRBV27,CASSPTGNTEAFF,TGTGCCAGCAGTCCCACAGGGAACACTGAAGCTTTCTTT
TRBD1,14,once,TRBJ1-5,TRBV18,CASSLGTDNQPQHF,TGTGCCAGCTCGCTAGGGACAGACAATCAGCCCCAGCATTTT
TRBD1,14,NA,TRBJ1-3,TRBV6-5,CASRGQGIGNTIYF,TGTGCCAGCAGGGGACAGGGCATCGGAAACACCATATATTTT
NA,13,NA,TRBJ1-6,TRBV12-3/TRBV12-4,CASVRIPGSPLHF,TGTGCCAGCGTGAGGATTCCTGGGTCACCCCTCCACTTT
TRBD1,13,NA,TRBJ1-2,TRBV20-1,CSASPDRLYGYTF,TGCAGTGCTAGTCCGGACAGGCTCTATGGCTACACCTTC
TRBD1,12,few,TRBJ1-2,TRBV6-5,CASSGTAYGYTF,TGTGCCAGCAGCGGGACAGCATATGGCTACACCTTC
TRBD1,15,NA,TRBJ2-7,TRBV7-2,CASSQDRGLTYEQYF,TGTGCCAGCAGCCAGGACAGGGGACTTACCTACGAGCAGTACTTC
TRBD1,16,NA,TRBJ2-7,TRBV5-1,CASSSLVVTGAYEQYF,TGCGCCAGCAGCTCCCTAGTAGTTACAGGGGCCTACGAGCAGTACTTC
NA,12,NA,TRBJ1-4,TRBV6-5,CASMAGNEKLFF,TGTGCCAGCATGGCAGGGAATGAAAAACTGTTTTTT
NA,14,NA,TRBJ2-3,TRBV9,CASSGGSRPDTQYF,TGTGCCAGCAGCGGAGGGTCCAGGCCAGATACGCAGTATTTT